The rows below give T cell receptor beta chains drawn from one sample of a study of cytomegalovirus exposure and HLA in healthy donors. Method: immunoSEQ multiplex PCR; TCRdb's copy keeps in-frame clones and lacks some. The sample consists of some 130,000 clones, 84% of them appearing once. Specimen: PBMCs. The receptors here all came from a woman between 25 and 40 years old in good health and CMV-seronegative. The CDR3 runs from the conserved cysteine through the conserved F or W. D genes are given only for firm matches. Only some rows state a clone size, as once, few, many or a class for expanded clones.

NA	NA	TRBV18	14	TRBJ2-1	CASSPTGFYNEQFF	TGTGCCAGCTCTCCGACAGGTTTCTACAATGAGCAGTTCTTC
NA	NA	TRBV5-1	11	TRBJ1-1	CASTAGLEAFF	TGCGCCAGCACGGCGGGGCTTGAAGCTTTCTTT
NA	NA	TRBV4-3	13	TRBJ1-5	CASSQGGMEPQHF	TGCGCCAGCAGCCAAGGGGGCATGGAGCCCCAGCATTTT
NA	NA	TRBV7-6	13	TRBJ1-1	CASSLRPGTEAFF	TGTGCCAGCAGCTTAAGGCCGGGAACTGAAGCTTTCTTT
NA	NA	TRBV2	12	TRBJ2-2	CASGLHTGELFF	TGTGCCAGCGGACTTCACACCGGGGAGCTGTTTTTT
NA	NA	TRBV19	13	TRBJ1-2	CASSMTINYGYTF	TGTGCCAGTAGTATGACTATTAACTATGGCTACACCTTC
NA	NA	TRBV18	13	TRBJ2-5	CASSGGYQETQYF	TGTGCCAGCTCAGGCGGGTACCAAGAGACCCAGTACTTC
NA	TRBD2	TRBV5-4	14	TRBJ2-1	CASSGGGEVNEQFF	TGTGCCAGCAGCGGCGGGGGGGAAGTCAATGAGCAGTTCTTC
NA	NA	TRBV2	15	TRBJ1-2	CASREQGVGGYGYTF	TGTGCCAGCAGGGAACAGGGTGTCGGTGGCTATGGCTACACCTTC
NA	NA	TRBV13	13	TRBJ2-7	CASSSEAPYEQYF	TGTGCCAGCAGTTCCGAGGCGCCCTACGAGCAGTACTTC
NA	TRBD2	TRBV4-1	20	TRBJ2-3	CASSHLGLAGGKVMGDTQYF	TGCGCCAGCAGCCATCTGGGACTAGCGGGGGGTAAGGTGATGGGAGATACGCAGTATTTT
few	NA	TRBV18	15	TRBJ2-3	CASSPLQGRTDTQYF	TGTGCCAGCTCACCACTCCAGGGGCGCACAGATACGCAGTATTTT
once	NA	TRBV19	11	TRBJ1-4	CASSLNEKLFF	TGTGCCAGTAGCTTGAATGAAAAACTGTTTTTT
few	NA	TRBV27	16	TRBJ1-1	CASSPREPGFDTEAFF	TGTGCCAGCAGTCCCCGTGAGCCGGGGTTCGACACTGAAGCTTTCTTT
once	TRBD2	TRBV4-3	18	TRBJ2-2	CASSQDPPGRANTGELFF	TGCGCCAGCAGCCAAGATCCCCCCGGGAGGGCGAACACCGGGGAGCTGTTTTTT
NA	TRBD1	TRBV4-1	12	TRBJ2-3	CASAAGGDTQYF	TGCGCCAGCGCGGCAGGGGGAGATACGCAGTATTTT
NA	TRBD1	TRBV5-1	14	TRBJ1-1	CASQRTGKTTEAFF	TGCGCCAGCCAAAGGACAGGGAAGACGACTGAAGCTTTCTTT
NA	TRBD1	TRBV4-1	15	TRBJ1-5	CASSPGQGYNQPQHF	TGCGCCAGCAGCCCCGGACAGGGTTATAATCAGCCCCAGCATTTT
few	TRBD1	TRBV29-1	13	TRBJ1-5	CSVQGQADQPQHF	TGCAGCGTCCAAGGACAGGCCGATCAGCCCCAGCATTTT
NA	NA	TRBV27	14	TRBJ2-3	CASSFSSRVDTQYF	TGTGCCAGCAGTTTTTCTTCACGGGTAGACACGCAGTATTTT
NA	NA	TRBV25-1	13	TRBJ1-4	CASSESVDEKLFF	TGTGCCAGCAGTGAATCCGTCGATGAAAAACTGTTTTTT
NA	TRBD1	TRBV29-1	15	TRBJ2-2	CSVKGQGANTGELFF	TGCAGCGTTAAGGGACAGGGGGCCAACACCGGGGAGCTGTTTTTT
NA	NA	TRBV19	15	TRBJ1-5	CASSINGGSVQPQHF	TGTGCCAGTAGTATAAACGGGGGGTCGGTTCAGCCCCAGCATTTT
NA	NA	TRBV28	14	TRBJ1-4	CASSSGEINEKLFF	TGTGCCAGCAGTTCCGGGGAGATAAATGAAAAACTGTTTTTT
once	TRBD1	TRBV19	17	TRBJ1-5	CASSPRQGGGGNQPQHF	TGTGCCAGTAGTCCAAGACAGGGAGGTGGTGGCAATCAGCCCCAGCATTTT
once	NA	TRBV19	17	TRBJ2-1	CASSIVLGPAQQNEQFF	TGTGCCAGTAGTATAGTTTTGGGGCCCGCTCAGCAGAATGAGCAGTTCTTC
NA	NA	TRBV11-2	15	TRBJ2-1	CASSLLAASYNEQFF	TGTGCCAGCAGCTTATTAGCGGCCTCCTACAATGAGCAGTTCTTC
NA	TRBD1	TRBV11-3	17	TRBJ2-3	CASSFGRGRTSGDTQYF	TGTGCCAGCAGTTTCGGAAGGGGGCGGACTTCAGGAGATACGCAGTATTTT
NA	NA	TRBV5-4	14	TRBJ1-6	CASSLQGYNSPLHF	TGTGCCAGCAGCCTACAGGGCTATAATTCACCCCTCCACTTT
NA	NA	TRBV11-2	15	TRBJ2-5	CASSRGGFGEETQYF	TGTGCCAGCAGCCGCGGGGGCTTCGGGGAAGAGACCCAGTACTTC
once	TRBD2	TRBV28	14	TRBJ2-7	CASSLGTKDYEQYF	TGTGCCAGCAGTTTAGGGACTAAAGACTACGAGCAGTACTTC
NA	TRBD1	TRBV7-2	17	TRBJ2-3	CASSSARDRVNLDTQYF	TGTGCCAGCAGCTCAGCCCGGGACAGGGTGAACTTGGATACGCAGTATTTT
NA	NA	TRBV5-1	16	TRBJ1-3	CASSLGWRTVGNTIYF	TGCGCCAGCAGCTTGGGGTGGAGGACAGTGGGAAACACCATATATTTT
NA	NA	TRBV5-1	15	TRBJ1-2	CASSLTPDRDYGYTF	TGCGCCAGCAGCTTAACCCCCGACCGGGACTATGGCTACACCTTC
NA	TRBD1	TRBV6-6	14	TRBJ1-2	CASSAGGINYGYTF	TGTGCCAGCAGTGCAGGGGGGATAAACTATGGCTACACCTTC
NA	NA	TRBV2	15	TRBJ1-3	CASSEGHISGNTIYF	TGTGCCAGCAGTGAAGGACACATCTCTGGAAACACCATATATTTT
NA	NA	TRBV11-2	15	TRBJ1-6	CASSFRPPGDSPLHF	TGTGCCAGCAGCTTTCGACCCCCCGGAGATTCACCCCTCCACTTT
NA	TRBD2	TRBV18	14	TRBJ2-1	CASSPNGRGREQFF	TGTGCCAGCTCTCCGAACGGGAGGGGTCGTGAGCAGTTCTTC
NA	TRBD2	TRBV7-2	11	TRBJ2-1	CASGGGGEQFF	TGTGCCTCGGGCGGCGGGGGGGAACAGTTCTTC
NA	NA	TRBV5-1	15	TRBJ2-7	CASSLVGGPLYEQYF	TGCGCCAGCAGCTTGGTGGGGGGACCATTATACGAGCAGTACTTC
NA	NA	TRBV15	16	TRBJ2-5	CATGRVRPDDGETQYF	TGTGCCACCGGCAGAGTTCGGCCAGACGACGGGGAGACCCAGTACTTC